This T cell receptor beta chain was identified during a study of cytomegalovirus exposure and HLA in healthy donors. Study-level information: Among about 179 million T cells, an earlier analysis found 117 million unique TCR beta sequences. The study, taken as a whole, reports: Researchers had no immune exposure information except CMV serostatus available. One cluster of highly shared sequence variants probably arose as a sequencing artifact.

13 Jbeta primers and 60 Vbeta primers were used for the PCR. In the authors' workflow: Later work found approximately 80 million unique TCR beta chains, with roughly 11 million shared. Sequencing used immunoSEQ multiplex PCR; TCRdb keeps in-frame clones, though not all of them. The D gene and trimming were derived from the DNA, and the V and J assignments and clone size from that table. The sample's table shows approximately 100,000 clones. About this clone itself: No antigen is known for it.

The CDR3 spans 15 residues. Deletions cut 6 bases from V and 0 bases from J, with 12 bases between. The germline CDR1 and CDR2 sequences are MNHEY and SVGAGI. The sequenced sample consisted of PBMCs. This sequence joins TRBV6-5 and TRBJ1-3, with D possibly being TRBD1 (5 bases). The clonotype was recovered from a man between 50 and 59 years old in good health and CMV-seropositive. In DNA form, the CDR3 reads TGTGCCAGCAGCGTAGCCCAGGGCTCTGGAAACACCATATATTTT. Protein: CASSVAQGSGNTIYF.